This T cell receptor beta chain is drawn from a study of early T cells in non-severe SARS-CoV-2 infection. Study details: The sequenced material was bulk RNA from unsorted whole blood, and its chains were unpaired.

Tagging with unique molecular identifiers was applied to individual cDNA molecules. In TCRdb, the 5' RACE reads were re-called with MiXCR into one record per CDR3 protein. The table records 40,000 to 45,000 distinct CDR3 sequences, 6% to 7% of them present only once. The germline V gene encodes CDR1 SEHNR and CDR2 FQNEAQ (reference sequence). The germline V and J ends were trimmed by 3 bases and 3 bases, with 14 bases remaining between them. The CDR3 consists of 15 residues. This clonotype was recorded at least ten times. Its antigen remains unidentified. Study-wide findings and caveats: Clonotype matching in VDJdb favored anti-spike CD8 responses and did not capture private and CD4 specificities.

This chain joins TRBV7-9 and TRBJ2-5; maybe TRBD1 (6 bases). Sequencing was performed on whole blood, taken at baseline. The sequence was collected from an adult who was a healthcare worker with PCR-confirmed SARS-CoV-2 infection or an uninfected control (not recorded which). CDR3 protein: CASSLGASIEETQYF. The DNA for the CDR3 is TGTGCCAGCAGCTTGGGGGCTAGTATTGAAGAGACCCAGTACTTC.